These 13 T cell receptor beta chains originate from one sample sequenced in a study of beta chain features in type 1 diabetes. The entirety of the isolated RNA underwent reverse transcription, so expressed TCRB transcripts were sequenced. This table comes from immunoSEQ multiplex PCR, and its TCRdb copy is limited to in-frame clones, with some not included. The sample has approximately 470,000 clones, approximately 28% seen once. Specimen: naive CD4+ T cells from blood. The receptors were gathered from a man younger than 30 in good health.

This clone has just a few counts. The chain employs TRBV30 and TRBJ2-4; D tentatively reads TRBD1 or TRBD2 (6 bases each). Germline V gene lookup returns CDR1 GTSNPN and CDR2 SVGIG (reference sequence). Trimming shortened V by 2 bases and J by 8 bases, and 10 bases separated the two germline ends. CDR3 size: 12 residues. CDR3 sequence: CAWSRGVDIQYF. In DNA, the CDR3 is TGTGCCTGGAGTAGGGGGGTAGACATTCAGTACTTC.

This clone was counted a few times. The chain links TRBV29-1 to TRBJ1-5; TRBD1 is a possible D gene (5 bases). Germline CDR1 reads SQVTM; CDR2 reads ANQGSEA. The CDR3 is 14 residues long. Between the trimmed V and J ends, which lost 3 bases and 0 bases, there was a span of 9 bases. CDR3 amino acids: CSVETRDSNQPQHF. CDR3 DNA: TGCAGCGTTGAGACCAGGGATAGCAATCAGCCCCAGCATTTT.

This clone was seen a few times. The chain employs TRBV7-9 and TRBJ1-1, with D possibly being TRBD1 (6 bases). Germline CDR1 and CDR2: SEHNR and FQNEAQ (reference sequence). Trimming removed 4 bases from V and 4 bases from J, with 16 bases in between. This CDR3 spans 15 amino acids. The DNA for the CDR3 is TGTGCCAGCAGCTCCTCGGACAGCCCGGGCACTGAAGCTTTCTTT. Translation gives CASSSSDSPGTEAFF.

This clone was seen only a few times. CDR3 bases: TGTGCCTGGAGTAGACAATCGGAGACCCAGTACTTC. It codes for CAWSRQSETQYF. The genes are TRBV30 and TRBJ2-5; no definite D call. This CDR3 is built from 12 residues. Deletions cut 2 bases from V and 5 bases from J, with 9 bases between. CDR1 is GTSNPN, CDR2 SVGIG, per germline (reference sequence).

This clone was detected only a few times. This CDR3 reads CASGEQTYEQYF. CDR3 coding DNA: TGTGCCAGCGGCGAGCAGACCTACGAGCAGTACTTC. V usage is TRBV6-6 and J usage is TRBJ2-7; D is unclear. Germline-derived CDR1 and CDR2 are MNHNY and SVGAGI (reference sequence). The CDR3 loop spans 12 amino acids. V shed 8 bases and J shed 2 bases, with 10 bases lying between them.

This clone has only a few counts. This chain links TRBV23-1 with TRBJ2-7; the match to TRBD1 covers 9 bases. TRBV23-1 qualifies as an ORF whose function is uncertain. J lost 3 bases, V lost 6 bases, and 15 bases had no gene match. This CDR3 has 17 residues. This CDR3 reads CASSPSRDREGFYEQYF. DNA of the CDR3: TGCGCCAGCAGCCCATCCCGGGACAGGGAGGGTTTCTACGAGCAGTACTTC.

This clone was seen a few times. The V gene is TRBV15, the J gene TRBJ2-7; possibly TRBD1 for D (6 bases). Trimming removed 3 bases from V and 6 bases from J, with 15 bases in between. The germline V gene encodes CDR1 LNHNV and CDR2 YYDKDF (reference sequence). The CDR3 contains 14 residues. CDR3 sequence: CATSSPARGSEQYF. The CDR3 bases are TGTGCCACCAGCAGCCCCGCCAGGGGAAGCGAGCAGTACTTC.

This chain links TRBV29-1 with TRBJ1-3, with no clear D. V lost 4 bases to trimming and J lost 0 bases, with 7 bases between them. CDR3 length: 13 residues. Germline CDR1 is SQVTM and CDR2 is ANQGSEA. CDR3 nucleotides: TGCAGCGTTGTTTCGGTCTCTGGAAACACCATATATTTT. Its protein product is CSVVSVSGNTIYF.

The chain uses TRBV9 and TRBJ1-4; D gene ambiguous. Germline loops: CDR1 SGDLS, CDR2 YYNGEE. V lost 1 base and J 1 base, leaving 5 bases between the germline ends. This CDR3 spans 14 amino acids. CDR3 sequence reads: CASSVRITNEKLFF. The CDR3 DNA reads TGTGCCAGCAGCGTAAGAATAACTAATGAAAAACTGTTTTTT.

The chain couples TRBV7-8 to TRBJ1-2; weak D call: TRBD1 (6 bases). The CDR3 sequence is 15 residues long. The ends were cut back, 3 bases at V and 0 bases at J, with 11 bases in the middle. Germline V CDR1 and CDR2: SGHVS, FQNEAQ. CDR3 residues: CASSLDRLANYGYTF. In DNA, the CDR3 is TGTGCCAGCAGCTTGGACAGATTAGCTAACTATGGCTACACCTTC.

The chain couples TRBV7-7 to TRBJ2-1; 8 bases agree with TRBD1. The CDR3 length is 15 residues. Trimming cost V 5 bases and J 7 bases; bases outside gene matches: 10. Germline values: CDR1 SSHAT, CDR2 FNYEAQ (reference sequence). CDR3 loop: CASSLGDRGANEQFF. The CDR3, as DNA: TGTGCCAGCAGCCTAGGAGACAGGGGCGCGAATGAGCAGTTCTTC. The entire variable domain, with the rest obtained from reference TRBV7-7 and TRBJ2-1, is as follows: GAGVSQSPRYKVTKRGQDVTLRCDPISSHATLYWYQQALGQGPEFLTYFNYEAQPDKSGLPSDRFSAERPEGSISTLTIQRTEQRDSAMYRCASSLGDRGANEQFFGPGTRLTVL.

This chain uses TRBV30 with TRBJ2-2, with TRBD2 matching over 8 bases. The V and J ends lost 4 bases and 4 bases, in that order; junction bases with no gene match: 8. The CDR3 is 15 amino acids. CDR1 GTSNPN and CDR2 SVGIG come from the germline V gene (reference sequence). The CDR3: CAWIRGLVGTGELFF. CDR3 in DNA: TGTGCCTGGATAAGGGGACTAGTAGGCACCGGGGAGCTGTTTTTT.

This clone was observed a few times. This chain joins TRBV7-2 and TRBJ2-2; D is unresolved. The germline V gene encodes CDR1 SGHTA and CDR2 FQGNSA. Trimming stripped 5 bases from V and 6 bases from J, with 16 bases between. The CDR3 length is 15 residues. This CDR3 is CASSAGVGKPGELFF. DNA for the CDR3: TGTGCCAGCAGCGCAGGTGTGGGGAAACCCGGGGAGCTGTTTTTT. Based on the CDR3 plus reference TRBV7-2 and TRBJ2-2, the full variable domain is GAGVSQSPSNKVTEKGKDVELRCDPISGHTALYWYRQSLGQGLEFLIYFQGNSAPDKSGLPSDRFSAERTGGSVSTLTIQRTQQEDSAVYLCASSAGVGKPGELFFGEGSRLTVL.